The sequence of this TCR beta chain was determined in a study of T cells in Graves' hyperthyroidism and ophthalmopathy. Across the study: Staff took peripheral blood when the initial diagnosis was made, before any treatment began.

This clonotype was picked up many times. Its specificity is unknown. The study, taken as a whole, reports: A model of 13 V-J pairs discriminated ophthalmopathy from stable hyperthyroidism.

The source material, RNA transcripts, was used to amplify TCR beta CDR3 regions. The TCR CDR3 was amplified in a first-round RT-PCR using the HTBI primer set. Each CDR3 protein is one row after TCRdb ran MiXCR on the multiplex PCR reads. The data show roughly 660,000 distinct CDR3 sequences, roughly 17% seen once. On the basis of clinical symptoms, serum thyroxine and TRAb, thyroid ultrasound and orbital computed tomography, diagnoses were made. Source material for PBMCs was over 7.5 ml fresh peripheral blood. The V and J ends lost 7 bases and 0 bases respectively, with 13 bases between them. Looked up from germline, CDR1 is SGHRS and CDR2 is YFSETQ. This CDR3 is built from 14 residues.

This chain links TRBV5-1 with TRBJ1-1; D gene unclear. The origin of this receptor is a man in his fifties or sixties with Graves' hyperthyroidism. Input material: blood. Here the CDR3 DNA reads TGCGCCAGCGCACCTCTCCGGTTGAACACTGAAGCTTTCTTT. Its protein is CASAPLRLNTEAFF.